These T cell receptor beta chains were read from a single sample in a study of blood T cells in healthy people across ages. Using its own MiXCR run on the 5' RACE reads, TCRdb lists one record per CDR3 protein. The sample yields hundreds of thousands of distinct CDR3 sequences, under 25% seen once. Sequencing used blood. The receptors were sampled from a man aged 65 to 85 in good health. The CDR3 runs from the conserved cysteine through the conserved F or W. Fields, in order: J gene, D gene, V gene, CDR3 length, clone size, CDR3 protein, CDR3 DNA. A D gene is named only where the DNA matches it firmly. Expanded clones are given a class, and other clones once, few, many or no size at all.

j_gene: TRBJ2-5; d_gene: NA; v_gene: TRBV5-1; len: 15; abundance: NA; CDR3aa: CASSLSLGPQETQYF; CDR3nt: TGCGCCAGCAGCTTAAGTCTGGGACCACAAGAGACCCAGTACTTC
j_gene: TRBJ2-3; d_gene: TRBD2; v_gene: TRBV28; len: 14; abundance: few; CDR3aa: CASSLRTRTDTQYF; CDR3nt: TGTGCCAGCAGTTTAAGGACTAGAACAGATACGCAGTATTTT
j_gene: TRBJ2-7; d_gene: NA; v_gene: TRBV12-3/TRBV12-4; len: 14; abundance: NA; CDR3aa: CASSYRDSQYEQYF; CDR3nt: TGTGCCAGCAGTTACCGGGACTCGCAATACGAGCAGTACTTC
j_gene: TRBJ2-7; d_gene: NA; v_gene: TRBV3-1; len: 11; abundance: many; CDR3aa: CASSQGTEQYF; CDR3nt: TGTGCCAGCAGCCAAGGGACCGAGCAGTACTTC
j_gene: TRBJ2-7; d_gene: NA; v_gene: TRBV9; len: 14; abundance: many; CDR3aa: CASSVAIHSHEQYF; CDR3nt: TGTGCCAGCAGCGTAGCGATACACTCCCACGAGCAGTACTTC
j_gene: TRBJ2-7; d_gene: NA; v_gene: TRBV5-1; len: 15; abundance: NA; CDR3aa: CVSSGPQKGSNEQYF; CDR3nt: TGCGTCAGCAGCGGGCCCCAGAAGGGTTCCAACGAGCAGTACTTC
j_gene: TRBJ2-2; d_gene: TRBD1; v_gene: TRBV5-5; len: 16; abundance: NA; CDR3aa: CASRPGTGVWAGELFF; CDR3nt: TGTGCCAGCAGGCCCGGGACAGGGGTGTGGGCCGGGGAGCTGTTTTTT
j_gene: TRBJ1-4; d_gene: NA; v_gene: TRBV6-5; len: 15; abundance: few; CDR3aa: CASSSDRRGNEELFF; CDR3nt: TGTGCCAGCAGTTCGGACCGTCGAGGTAATGAAGAACTGTTTTTT
j_gene: TRBJ1-6; d_gene: TRBD1; v_gene: TRBV20-1; len: 15; abundance: NA; CDR3aa: CSASPSGGRNSPLHF; CDR3nt: TGCAGTGCTAGCCCTTCAGGGGGCAGGAATTCACCCCTCCACTTT
j_gene: TRBJ2-5; d_gene: NA; v_gene: TRBV18; len: 13; abundance: NA; CDR3aa: CASSPGAGETQYF; CDR3nt: TGTGCCAGCTCACCCGGAGCGGGAGAGACCCAGTACTTC
j_gene: TRBJ2-1; d_gene: TRBD1; v_gene: TRBV5-6; len: 13; abundance: NA; CDR3aa: CASSVTGAYEQFF; CDR3nt: TGTGCCAGCAGCGTGACAGGGGCTTATGAGCAGTTCTTC
j_gene: TRBJ1-4; d_gene: NA; v_gene: TRBV7-2; len: 14; abundance: NA; CDR3aa: CASSPTGHNEKLFF; CDR3nt: TGTGCCAGCAGCCCTACCGGCCATAATGAAAAACTGTTTTTT
j_gene: TRBJ1-2; d_gene: NA; v_gene: TRBV21-1; len: 16; abundance: NA; CDR3aa: CASSKLRDKANYGYTF; CDR3nt: TGTGCCAGCAGCAAATTGAGGGATAAAGCTAACTATGGCTACACCTTC
j_gene: TRBJ1-1; d_gene: NA; v_gene: TRBV6-2/TRBV6-3; len: 14; abundance: few; CDR3aa: CASTRGSTTTEAFF; CDR3nt: TGTGCCAGCACAAGGGGCAGCACCACGACAGAAGCTTTCTTT
j_gene: TRBJ2-3; d_gene: TRBD2; v_gene: TRBV25-1; len: 15; abundance: NA; CDR3aa: CASSGVRLAADTQYF; CDR3nt: TGTGCCAGCAGTGGCGTTCGACTAGCGGCAGATACGCAGTATTTT
j_gene: TRBJ2-7; d_gene: NA; v_gene: TRBV7-2; len: 14; abundance: many; CDR3aa: CASSLAQGTYEQYF; CDR3nt: TGTGCCAGCAGCTTAGCTCAGGGTACCTACGAGCAGTACTTC
j_gene: TRBJ2-7; d_gene: NA; v_gene: TRBV4-1; len: 13; abundance: NA; CDR3aa: CASSQDIWGEQYF; CDR3nt: TGCGCCAGCAGCCAAGATATATGGGGCGAGCAGTACTTC
j_gene: TRBJ2-7; d_gene: TRBD2; v_gene: TRBV5-1; len: 13; abundance: few; CDR3aa: CASSFASGGEQYF; CDR3nt: TGCGCCAGCAGCTTTGCTAGCGGGGGCGAGCAGTACTTC
j_gene: TRBJ1-2; d_gene: NA; v_gene: TRBV7-9; len: 15; abundance: NA; CDR3aa: CASSLGYGSNYGYTF; CDR3nt: TGTGCCAGCAGCTTAGGGTACGGATCAAACTATGGCTACACCTTC
j_gene: TRBJ1-1; d_gene: NA; v_gene: TRBV2; len: 11; abundance: few; CDR3aa: CASTAPSEAFF; CDR3nt: TGTGCCAGTACTGCTCCTTCCGAAGCTTTCTTT
j_gene: TRBJ2-7; d_gene: NA; v_gene: TRBV1; len: 17; abundance: few; CDR3aa: CTSSQVRLGGTTYEQYF; CDR3nt: TGCACCAGCAGCCAAGTCCGGCTTGGGGGTACGACCTACGAGCAGTACTTC
j_gene: TRBJ2-5; d_gene: NA; v_gene: TRBV5-1; len: 16; abundance: NA; CDR3aa: CASSENPAAIQETQYF; CDR3nt: TGCGCCAGCAGCGAGAACCCAGCAGCGATTCAAGAGACCCAGTACTTC
j_gene: TRBJ2-1; d_gene: NA; v_gene: TRBV6-5; len: 15; abundance: NA; CDR3aa: CASSPKGPPVEEQFF; CDR3nt: TGTGCCAGCTCTCCTAAGGGGCCGCCCGTAGAAGAGCAGTTCTTC
j_gene: TRBJ2-1; d_gene: NA; v_gene: TRBV2; len: 13; abundance: few; CDR3aa: CASRPRRYNEQFF; CDR3nt: TGTGCCAGTAGGCCTCGTCGGTACAATGAGCAGTTCTTC
j_gene: TRBJ2-2; d_gene: NA; v_gene: TRBV7-2; len: 14; abundance: few; CDR3aa: CASSTTGFAGELFF; CDR3nt: TGTGCCAGCAGCACAACAGGGTTCGCCGGGGAGCTGTTTTTT
j_gene: TRBJ2-7; d_gene: NA; v_gene: TRBV3-1; len: 15; abundance: few; CDR3aa: CASSQDLRPGNEQYF; CDR3nt: TGTGCCAGCAGCCAAGATTTAAGGCCGGGAAACGAGCAGTACTTC